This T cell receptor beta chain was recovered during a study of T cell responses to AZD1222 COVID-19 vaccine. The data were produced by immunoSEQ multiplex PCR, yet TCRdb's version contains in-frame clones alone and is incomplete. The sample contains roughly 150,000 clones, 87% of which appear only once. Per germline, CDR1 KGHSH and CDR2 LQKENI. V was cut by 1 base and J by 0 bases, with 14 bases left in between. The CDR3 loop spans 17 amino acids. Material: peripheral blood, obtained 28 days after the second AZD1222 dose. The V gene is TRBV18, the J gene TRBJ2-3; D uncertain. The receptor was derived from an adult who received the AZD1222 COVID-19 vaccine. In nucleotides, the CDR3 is TGTGCCAGCTCACCACTTACTGGTCAGCTTAGCACAGATACGCAGTATTTT. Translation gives CASSPLTGQLSTDTQYF.